A single sample gave rise to the 26 T cell receptor beta chains below, sequenced in a study of blood T cell repertoires in COVID-19. The protocol was immunoSEQ multiplex PCR, while the TCRdb copy is restricted to in-frame clones and leaves out a portion. Among roughly 200,000 clones listed, 65% to 85% were seen once. Sample: peripheral blood. Receptors were obtained from a woman under 40 with COVID-19, enrolled during active disease.

This clone came up a few times. The chain joins TRBV19 to TRBJ1-1; D is unresolved. This CDR3 spans 14 amino acids. The germline gives CDR1 LNHDA, CDR2 SQIVND (reference sequence). Trimming took off 7 bases at V and 7 bases at J, with 19 bases between the two ends. In DNA form, the CDR3 reads TGTGCCAGTACTTATACGAAGAGGAAAGATGAAGCTTTCTTT. Translating gives CASTYTKRKDEAFF.

The chain links TRBV28 to TRBJ2-3, with 8 positions matching TRBD1. Germline CDR1 reads MDHEN; CDR2 reads SYDVKM. V lost 5 bases, J lost 4 bases, and 8 bases stayed unmatched. The CDR3 is made up of 15 amino acids. Written as DNA, the CDR3 is TGTGCCAGCAGTGCGGACAGGGTGAGAGCAGATACGCAGTATTTT. Its translation is CASSADRVRADTQYF.

This chain connects TRBV4-1 to TRBJ2-5, with 12 bases matching TRBD1. The CDR3 has 15 amino acids. V shed 4 bases and J 5 bases; nucleotides not matched to a gene: 5. Germline V gene lookup returns CDR1 MGHRA and CDR2 YSYEKL. CDR3 protein: CASSLGTGGGETQYF. CDR3 sequence (DNA): TGCGCCAGCAGCCTGGGGACAGGGGGCGGGGAGACCCAGTACTTC.

Only one count was recorded for this clone. The chain links TRBV6-1 to TRBJ2-7, with D possibly being TRBD1 (5 bases). Per the germline V gene, CDR1 is MNHNS and CDR2 is SASEGT. The germline V and J ends were trimmed by 3 bases and 3 bases, with 15 bases remaining between them. CDR3 size: 15 residues. The CDR3 sequence: CASSEGIDRIYEQYF. CDR3 in DNA: TGTGCCAGCAGTGAGGGGATAGACAGAATCTACGAGCAGTACTTC.

The chain uses TRBV3-1 (or the pseudogene TRBV3-2) and TRBJ1-6; TRBD1 is a possible D gene (6 bases). Trimming took 1 base from V and 10 from J, leaving 11 bases between them. This CDR3 region has 14 residues. The germline V gene has CDR1 LGHDT and CDR2 YNNKEL (reference sequence). The chain's CDR3 is CASSQGFDRSPLHF. CDR3 coding DNA: TGTGCCAGCAGCCAAGGATTTGACAGGTCACCCCTCCACTTT.

The CDR3 region has the DNA TGTGCCAGCAACTACCCACTCCCGGGACAGACAGATACGCAGTATTTT. Amino acid sequence: CASNYPLPGQTDTQYF. This rearrangement joins TRBV28 to TRBJ2-3; 7 nucleotides align to TRBD1. The length of the CDR3 is 16 residues. After removal of 7 bases from V and 3 bases from J, the junction contained 13 bases not matched to a gene. Germline V gene sequence: CDR1 MDHEN, CDR2 SYDVKM.

The V and J genes are TRBV7-9 and TRBJ1-5, with D possibly matching TRBD1 (5 bases). Germline V gene lookup returns CDR1 SEHNR and CDR2 FQNEAQ (reference sequence). The CDR3 spans 14 residues. With 4 bases removed from V and 0 bases from J, the gap between germline ends came to 7 bases. CDR3 sequence: CASSSGVSNQPQHF. CDR3 in DNA: TGTGCCAGCAGCTCGGGGGTTAGCAATCAGCCCCAGCATTTT.

This chain uses TRBV18 with TRBJ2-5; 7 positions agree with TRBD1. Trimming removed 3 bases from V and 5 bases from J; junction bases left unmatched: 9. Germline loops: CDR1 KGHSH, CDR2 LQKENI. CDR3 size: 15 residues. CDR3 in DNA: TGTGCCAGCTCACCGGAATTACAGGGGTACGAGACCCAGTACTTC. Encoded protein: CASSPELQGYETQYF.

This chain joins TRBV7-9 and TRBJ1-3; the D gene is possibly TRBD1 (5 bases). The germline V and J ends were trimmed by 5 bases and 1 base, with 12 bases remaining between them. Germline lookup yields CDR1 SEHNR and CDR2 FQNEAQ (reference sequence). CDR3 length: 15 residues. Here the CDR3 DNA reads TGTGCCAGCAGCGCGGGGGGAGGTTCTGGAAACACCATATATTTT. Translation gives CASSAGGGSGNTIYF.

The chain couples TRBV11-2 to TRBJ2-1; maybe TRBD2 (5 bases). This CDR3 spans 13 amino acids. V was trimmed by 4 bases and J by 7 bases, leaving 11 bases between them. The V gene's germline CDR1 is SGHAT and CDR2 FQNNGV. Here the CDR3 DNA reads TGTGCCAGCAGCTCGTCTAGCTGGAATGAGCAGTTCTTC. Protein product: CASSSSSWNEQFF.

This clone was counted once. The chain employs TRBV4-3 and TRBJ1-4; a possible D gene is TRBD1 (5 bases). V lost 0 bases, J lost 11 bases, and 10 bases lay in between. CDR3 length: 13 amino acids. Germline V gene lookup returns CDR1 LGHNA and CDR2 YSLEER. The CDR3 loop is CASSQDGARKLFF. CDR3 bases: TGCGCCAGCAGCCAAGATGGGGCGCGGAAACTGTTTTTT.

This clone was seen once. The chain carries TRBV5-6 and TRBJ2-1; 10 nucleotides align to TRBD2. This CDR3 has 15 residues. Trimming at V came to 2 bases and at J to 9 bases, leaving 8 bases not matched to a gene. Germline CDR1 reads SGHDT; CDR2 reads YYEEEE. CDR3 loop: CASSFQRGGSREQFF. CDR3 bases: TGTGCCAGCAGCTTCCAGCGGGGGGGGTCTCGTGAGCAGTTCTTC.

This clone was recorded only once. This chain connects TRBV30 to TRBJ1-1; TRBD1 is a possible D gene (6 bases). The germline V gene encodes CDR1 GTSNPN and CDR2 SVGIG (reference sequence). The CDR3 extends over 14 amino acids. Deletions cut 4 bases from V and 2 bases from J, with 14 bases between. CDR3 protein: CAWNLGQINTEAFF. The DNA for the CDR3 is TGTGCCTGGAACCTCGGACAGATTAACACTGAAGCTTTCTTT. The variable domain in full, with the rest retrieved from reference TRBV30 and TRBJ1-1, is SQTIHQWPATLVQPVGSPLSLECTVEGTSNPNLYWYRQAAGRGLQLLFYSVGIGQISSEVPQNLSASRPQDRQFILSSKKLLLSDSGFYLCAWNLGQINTEAFFGQGTRLTVV.

This clone was detected once. J is TRBJ2-3 and V is TRBV4-3; 12 bases fit TRBD2. The V and J ends lost 5 bases and 6 bases, in that order; junction bases with no gene match: 12. The CDR3 loop spans 17 amino acids. CDR1 is LGHNA and CDR2 is YSLEER in the germline V gene. The CDR3 region is CASSEITLAGGVDTQYF. In nucleotides, the CDR3 is TGCGCCAGCAGCGAAATTACACTAGCGGGAGGTGTGGATACGCAGTATTTT.

The chain uses TRBV10-3 and TRBJ2-1, with TRBD1 matching over 12 bases. The CDR3 length is 14 residues. The V gene's germline CDR1 is ENHRY and CDR2 SYGVKD. V shed 9 bases and J 7 bases; nucleotides not matched to a gene: 7. Here the CDR3 DNA reads TGTGCCATTTGGGACAGGGGGCCGGTGAATGAGCAGTTCTTC. This codes for CAIWDRGPVNEQFF.

The rearrangement joins TRBV25-1 to TRBJ2-5; 9 nucleotides agree with TRBD1. Unmatched junction bases numbered 5, after V lost 8 bases and J lost 4 bases. This CDR3 is built from 13 residues. Germline V gene sequence: CDR1 MGHDK, CDR2 SYGVNS. Here the CDR3 DNA reads TGTGCCAGCGGGGACAGGGTAATAGAGACCCAGTACTTC. Its protein is CASGDRVIETQYF.

The chain combines TRBV9 with TRBJ2-2, with 9 bases identical to TRBD1. CDR1 and CDR2 from the germline V gene are SGDLS and YYNGEE. V trimming: 3 bases; J trimming: 2 bases; junction bases outside the gene matches: 5. The CDR3 loop spans 16 amino acids. This CDR3 is CASSDRQGVNTGELFF. As DNA, the CDR3 is TGTGCCAGCAGCGATAGACAGGGGGTAAACACCGGGGAGCTGTTTTTT.

The chain recombines TRBV18 with TRBJ2-5; possible D gene TRBD1, 6 bases. V dropped 4 bases and J dropped 2 bases, with 11 bases sitting between them. From germline, CDR1 is KGHSH and CDR2 LQKENI. The CDR3 contains 14 residues. This CDR3 is CASSLNQGQETQYF. The DNA for the CDR3 is TGTGCCAGCTCACTGAACCAGGGGCAAGAGACCCAGTACTTC.

The V and J genes are TRBV7-3 and TRBJ1-1; 7 bases are a match to TRBD1. Germline V gives CDR1 SGHTA, CDR2 FQGTGA. J lost 7 bases, V lost 4 bases, and 6 bases had no gene match. There are 13 residues in the CDR3. DNA of the CDR3: TGTGCCAGCAGCTCGACAGGGCTGGGTGAAGCTTTCTTT. The encoded protein is CASSSTGLGEAFF.

The chain combines TRBV7-2 with TRBJ1-2; D is possibly TRBD1 (5 bases). The germline V gene encodes CDR1 SGHTA and CDR2 FQGNSA. The germline V and J ends were trimmed by 0 bases and 1 base, with 9 bases remaining between them. This CDR3 spans 15 amino acids. In DNA form, the CDR3 reads TGTGCCAGCAGCTTAGCGGGGGGACTTAACTATGGCTACACCTTC. This encodes CASSLAGGLNYGYTF.

This chain links TRBV12-3 or TRBV12-4 with TRBJ2-1, with D possibly being TRBD1 (6 bases). The V end was cut by 8 bases, the J end by 5 bases, with 13 bases between. The CDR3 runs to 13 residues. CDR3 region: CASGPGVHNEQFF. The CDR3 DNA sequence: TGTGCCAGCGGCCCAGGGGTGCACAATGAGCAGTTCTTC.

This rearrangement joins TRBV19 to TRBJ1-5, with 8 bases aligning to TRBD1. Germline CDR1 LNHDA, CDR2 SQIVND (reference sequence). The CDR3 is 20 amino acids. J gave up 2 bases and V 4 bases, and 19 bases lay outside the gene matches. Here the CDR3 reads CASSRRTGFTLADRNQPQHF. The CDR3 DNA reads as TGTGCCAGTAGTAGGAGGACAGGGTTTACGTTGGCGGATCGCAATCAGCCCCAGCATTTT.

The chain combines TRBV2 with TRBJ2-7; TRBD2 aligns across 8 bases. Looked up from germline, CDR1 is SNHLY and CDR2 is FYNNEI. V shed 7 bases and J 0 bases; nucleotides not matched to a gene: 5. This CDR3 is 14 amino acids long. In DNA, the CDR3 is TGTGCCAGCAAGGCGGGAGGAAACTCCTACGAGCAGTACTTC. Translated: CASKAGGNSYEQYF.

The chain employs TRBV11-2 and TRBJ2-1, with TRBD2 as a possible D gene (6 bases). Trimming removed 5 bases at V and 7 bases at J, with 21 bases between. Germline values: CDR1 SGHAT, CDR2 FQNNGV. The CDR3 loop spans 16 amino acids. CDR3 protein: CASSPLAVRVGNEQFF. In DNA form, the CDR3 reads TGTGCCAGCAGCCCTTTAGCGGTGAGGGTGGGTAATGAGCAGTTCTTC.

The chain couples TRBV7-2 to TRBJ2-7; 9 bases align to TRBD2. The CDR3 contains 14 residues. V lost 4 bases to trimming and J lost 4 bases; unmatched junction nucleotides: 5. CDR1 SGHTA and CDR2 FQGNSA come from the germline V gene. This chain's CDR3 is CASSSPGLAYEQYF. The CDR3 DNA sequence: TGTGCCAGCAGCTCTCCGGGACTAGCATACGAGCAGTACTTC.

The rearrangement uses TRBV14 and TRBJ1-2, with 8 positions matching TRBD1. The germline V gene encodes CDR1 SGHDN and CDR2 FVKESK. The CDR3 consists of 14 residues. The ends lost 6 bases at V and 4 bases at J; junction bases unmatched: 7. CDR3 nucleotide sequence: TGTGCCAGCAGTCGGGACAGGACCTTCTATGGCTACACCTTC. This encodes CASSRDRTFYGYTF.